These T cell receptor beta chains were read from a single sample in a study of T cell clonotyping in hematopoietic cell transplantation. Clones were sequenced by immunoSEQ multiplex PCR, and TCRdb holds only the in-frame ones, with some missing. The data contain approximately 12,000 clones, 85% to 90% of them singletons. The specimen sequenced was peripheral blood mononuclear cells. The receptors were gathered from a human donor who either received an allogeneic hematopoietic cell transplant for a myeloid malignancy or was a related donor (not recorded which). Some clones in this sample may be carry-over from other donors' samples. Each CDR3 is given with its conserved first and last residue. Fields, in order: clone size, J gene, D gene, V gene, CDR3 protein, CDR3 DNA. The D gene is left open where the match is weak. Clone size appears in some rows only: once, few, many, or a class for an expanded clone.

NA | TRBJ1-2 | NA | TRBV19 | CASTPGRQLNYGYTF | TGTGCCAGTACCCCCGGGCGGCAGCTTAACTATGGCTACACCTTC
few | TRBJ2-5 | NA | TRBV4-3 | CASSGQDQETQYF | TGCGCCAGCAGCGGGCAGGACCAAGAGACCCAGTACTTC
once | TRBJ1-4 | NA | TRBV6-5 | CATLPGAATNEKLFF | TGTGCCACCCTCCCAGGGGCTGCAACTAATGAAAAACTGTTTTTT
once | TRBJ2-2 | NA | TRBV9 | CASSARVSGATGELFF | TGTGCCAGCAGCGCACGGGTTTCCGGGGCCACCGGGGAGCTGTTTTTT
NA | TRBJ2-7 | NA | TRBV9 | CASGLDASSYEQYF | TGTGCCAGCGGCCTGGACGCTTCCTCCTACGAGCAGTACTTC
NA | TRBJ1-1 | NA | TRBV14 | CASSLQGNTEAFF | TGTGCCAGCAGCCTTCAGGGAAACACTGAAGCTTTCTTT
NA | TRBJ2-3 | NA | TRBV2 | CASSEGGRISTDTQYF | TGTGCCAGCAGTGAAGGAGGCAGGATAAGCACAGATACGCAGTATTTT
NA | TRBJ1-2 | NA | TRBV19 | CASNSVGGVGPNYGYTF | TGTGCCAGTAATTCAGTAGGGGGAGTGGGACCTAACTATGGCTACACCTTC
NA | TRBJ1-3 | NA | TRBV30 | CAWTGTSGNTIYF | TGTGCCTGGACAGGGACTTCTGGAAACACCATATATTTT
NA | TRBJ1-5 | NA | TRBV18 | CASSPNTVNQPQHF | TGTGCCAGCTCACCTAACACAGTCAATCAGCCCCAGCATTTT
NA | TRBJ1-1 | NA | TRBV5-1 | CASSLAQGNEAFF | TGCGCCAGCAGCTTGGCGCAGGGTAATGAAGCTTTCTTT
NA | TRBJ2-7 | TRBD1 | TRBV30 | CARRQGSSYEQYF | TGTGCCCGAAGACAGGGTAGCTCCTACGAGCAGTACTTC
NA | TRBJ1-6 | TRBD1 | TRBV5-4 | CASSWGRDSFGSPLHF | TGTGCCAGCAGCTGGGGCCGGGACAGCTTTGGATCACCCCTCCACTTT
NA | TRBJ2-7 | TRBD2 | TRBV29-1 | CSAVAGGPYEQYF | TGCAGCGCCGTAGCGGGGGGGCCGTACGAGCAGTACTTC
NA | TRBJ2-2 | NA | TRBV6-6 | CASRSLQGNTGELFF | TGTGCCAGCAGGTCCTTACAGGGGAACACCGGGGAGCTGTTTTTT
NA | TRBJ1-5 | NA | TRBV6-1 | CASSEVEGLGQPQHF | TGTGCCAGCAGTGAAGTCGAGGGGCTGGGGCAGCCCCAGCATTTT
few | TRBJ1-6 | NA | TRBV6-4 | CASTPGKESSYNSPLHF | TGTGCCAGCACTCCGGGGAAGGAGAGCTCCTATAATTCACCCCTCCACTTT
NA | TRBJ1-3 | NA | TRBV7-6 | CASSLAPQGVGGNTIYF | TGTGCCAGCAGCTTAGCCCCCCAAGGGGTCGGTGGAAACACCATATATTTT
NA | TRBJ1-6 | NA | TRBV9 | CASTRNPSSYNSPLHF | TGTGCCAGCACCCGTAATCCCAGCTCCTATAATTCACCCCTCCACTTT
NA | TRBJ2-7 | NA | TRBV18 | CASSPGGNYEQYF | TGTGCCAGCTCACCAGGCGGAAACTACGAGCAGTACTTC
NA | TRBJ2-3 | TRBD2 | TRBV9 | CASSVGVRGGAADTQYF | TGTGCCAGCAGCGTAGGGGTGCGCGGGGGGGCCGCAGATACGCAGTATTTT
once | TRBJ1-4 | NA | TRBV5-1 | CASSPRQERGEKLFF | TGCGCCAGCAGTCCGAGACAGGAACGGGGGGAAAAACTGTTTTTT
few | TRBJ2-6 | NA | TRBV7-2 | CASSSGPGANVLTF | TGTGCCAGCAGCTCAGGTCCCGGGGCCAACGTCCTGACTTTC
few | TRBJ2-1 | NA | TRBV27 | CASSLSTKNEQFF | TGTGCCAGCAGTTTATCAACAAAAAATGAGCAGTTCTTC
once | TRBJ1-1 | NA | TRBV25-1 | CASSELQGGTEAFF | TGTGCCAGCAGTGAATTGCAGGGTGGCACTGAAGCTTTCTTT
NA | TRBJ1-6 | NA | TRBV9 | CAPPKGGSSYNSPLHF | TGTGCCCCCCCCAAGGGGGGGAGCTCCTATAATTCACCCCTCCACTTT
NA | TRBJ1-2 | NA | TRBV5-1 | CASSRDTANYGYTF | TGCGCCAGCAGCCGGGACACCGCTAACTATGGCTACACCTTC
NA | TRBJ2-7 | TRBD1 | TRBV29-1 | CSVEGDSSYEQYF | TGCAGCGTTGAGGGGGACAGCTCCTACGAGCAGTACTTC
NA | TRBJ1-6 | NA | TRBV7-9 | CASSSRVGYNSPLHF | TGTGCCAGCAGCTCCAGGGTAGGGTATAATTCACCCCTCCACTTT
NA | TRBJ2-7 | TRBD1 | TRBV15 | CATSREGTVSYEQYF | TGTGCCACCAGCAGAGAGGGGACAGTATCTTACGAGCAGTACTTC
NA | TRBJ2-5 | NA | TRBV6-5 | CASRHGGRTQETQYF | TGTGCCAGCAGGCACGGGGGGCGGACCCAAGAGACCCAGTACTTC
NA | TRBJ2-5 | NA | TRBV7-2 | CASSLGSRWGRETQYF | TGTGCCAGCAGCTTAGGAAGTCGATGGGGGAGAGAGACCCAGTACTTC